This TCR beta chain comes out of a study of T cells after yellow fever vaccination. V was clipped by 3 bases and J by 3 bases, with 5 bases between them. In germline, CDR1 is SQVTM, CDR2 ANQGSEA. This CDR3 region has 12 residues. General study points: The bulk population could contribute abundant contaminating clonotypes to FACS-sorted repertoires.

From the 5' RACE reads, TCRdb called clonotypes with MiXCR, one entry per CDR3 protein. Of 230,000 or so distinct CDR3 sequences in the sample, less than 7.5% were seen once. This clonotype has a handful of counts. The antigen remains unidentified. This sample comprised CD4+ T cells sorted from PBMCs, obtained on the day of the yellow fever booster vaccination. This TCR derives from a young man who received the YFV17D yellow fever vaccine. The chain links TRBV29-1 to TRBJ2-2; D is unresolved. CDR3 nucleotides: TGCAGCGTTGAGCGGTACACCGGGGAGCTGTTTTTT. Residues: CSVERYTGELFF.